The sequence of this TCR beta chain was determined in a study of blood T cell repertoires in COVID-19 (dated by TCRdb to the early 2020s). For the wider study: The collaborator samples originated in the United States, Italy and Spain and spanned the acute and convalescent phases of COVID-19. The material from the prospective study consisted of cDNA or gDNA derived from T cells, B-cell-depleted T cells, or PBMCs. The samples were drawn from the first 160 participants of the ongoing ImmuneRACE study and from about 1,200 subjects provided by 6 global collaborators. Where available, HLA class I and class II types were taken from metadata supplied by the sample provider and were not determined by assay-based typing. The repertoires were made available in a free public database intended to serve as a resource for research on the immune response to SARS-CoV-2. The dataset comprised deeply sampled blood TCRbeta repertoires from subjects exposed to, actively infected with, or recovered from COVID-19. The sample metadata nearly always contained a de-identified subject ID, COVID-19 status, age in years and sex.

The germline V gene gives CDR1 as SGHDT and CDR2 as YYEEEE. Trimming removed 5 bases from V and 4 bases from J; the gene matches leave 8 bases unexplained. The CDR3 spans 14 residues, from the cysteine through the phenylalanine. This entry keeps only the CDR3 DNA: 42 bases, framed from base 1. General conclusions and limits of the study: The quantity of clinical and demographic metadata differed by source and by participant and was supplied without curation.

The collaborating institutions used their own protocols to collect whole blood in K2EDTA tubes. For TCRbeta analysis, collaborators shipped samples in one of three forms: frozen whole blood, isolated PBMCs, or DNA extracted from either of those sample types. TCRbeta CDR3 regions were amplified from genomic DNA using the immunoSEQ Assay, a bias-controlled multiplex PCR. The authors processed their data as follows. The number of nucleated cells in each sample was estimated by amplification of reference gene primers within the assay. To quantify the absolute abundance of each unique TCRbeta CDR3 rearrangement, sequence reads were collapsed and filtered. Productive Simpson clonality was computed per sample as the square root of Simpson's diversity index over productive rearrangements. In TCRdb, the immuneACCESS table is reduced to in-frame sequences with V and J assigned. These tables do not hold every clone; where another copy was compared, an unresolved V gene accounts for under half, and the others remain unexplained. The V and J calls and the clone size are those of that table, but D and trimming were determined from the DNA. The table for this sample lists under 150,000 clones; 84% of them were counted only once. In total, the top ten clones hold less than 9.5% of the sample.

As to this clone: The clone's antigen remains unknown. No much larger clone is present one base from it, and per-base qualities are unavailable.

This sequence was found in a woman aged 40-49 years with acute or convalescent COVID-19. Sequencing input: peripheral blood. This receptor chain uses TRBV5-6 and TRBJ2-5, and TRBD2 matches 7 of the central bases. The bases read TGTGCCAGCAGTCGTACTAGCGTCGGAGAGACCCAGTACTTC. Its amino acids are CASSRTSVGETQYF.